This TCR beta chain was sequenced during a study of blood T cell repertoires in COVID-19. In the original workflow: Reference gene primer amplification yielded estimated nucleated cell counts. Assay used: immunoSEQ multiplex PCR; TCRdb lists only in-frame clones, some missing. The V and J calls and clone size come from that table; D and trimming were worked out from the DNA. This sample has 130,000 to 150,000 clones, with about 90% found just once. The CDR3 runs 14 residues. With 5 bases clipped from V and 8 bases from J, the junction kept 7 bases outside the gene matches. Germline V CDR1 and CDR2: SGHNT, YENEEA.

The J gene is TRBJ1-4, the V gene TRBV11-3; TRBD1 matches 8 bases. This receptor was identified in a man aged 50-59 years who had recovered from COVID-19. The material sequenced was peripheral blood. This chain's CDR3 is CASSTDRAAEKLFF. The CDR3 DNA follows: TGTGCCAGCAGCACGGACAGGGCGGCGGAAAAACTGTTTTTT.